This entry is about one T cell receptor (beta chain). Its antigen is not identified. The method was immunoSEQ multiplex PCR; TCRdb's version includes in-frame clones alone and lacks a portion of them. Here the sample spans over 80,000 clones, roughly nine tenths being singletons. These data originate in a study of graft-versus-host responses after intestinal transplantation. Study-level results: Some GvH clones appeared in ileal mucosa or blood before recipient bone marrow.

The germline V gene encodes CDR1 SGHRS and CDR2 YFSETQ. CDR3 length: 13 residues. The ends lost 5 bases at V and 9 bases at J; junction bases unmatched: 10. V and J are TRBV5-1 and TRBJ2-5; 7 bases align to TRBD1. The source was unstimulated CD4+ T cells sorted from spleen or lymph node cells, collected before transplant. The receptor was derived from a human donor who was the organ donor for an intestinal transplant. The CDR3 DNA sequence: TGCGCCAGCAGGCCCCCGACAGGGACGCCCCAGTACTTC. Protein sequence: CASRPPTGTPQYF.